This is a list of T cell receptor beta chains from one sample in a study of T-cell reconstitution after alpha-beta-depleted transplantation in children. Using its own MiXCR run on the PCR reads, TCRdb lists one record per CDR3 protein. The sample lists about 460,000 distinct CDR3 sequences, approximately 12% occurring once. The input for sequencing was PBMCs from the stem cell graft donor, taken from the stem cell graft. The origin of the receptors is a human donor who donated a stem cell graft to a child with combined immunodeficiency. Both conserved end residues are part of each CDR3. The D gene is left open where the match is weak. Size is stated for part of the rows, as once, few or many counts, or as a class when the clone is expanded.

v_gene	d_gene	j_gene	abundance	CDR3nt	CDR3aa
TRBV5-1	-	TRBJ2-5	-	TGCGCCAGCAGCTTGGATGGTACGTCGGAGACCCAGTACTTC	CASSLDGTSETQYF
TRBV28	TRBD1	TRBJ2-7	-	TGTGCCAGCAGTTGGGGACAGGCGATCTACGAGCAGTACTTC	CASSWGQAIYEQYF
TRBV5-1	-	TRBJ2-7	-	TGCGCCAGCAGCTTGTCATCTAGCGTGTACGAGCAGTACTTC	CASSLSSSVYEQYF
TRBV12-3/TRBV12-4	-	TRBJ2-7	many	TGTGCCAGCAGTTTTGACAGCAAACCTAGCTCCTACGAGCAGTACTTC	CASSFDSKPSSYEQYF
TRBV5-4	-	TRBJ1-4	-	TGTGCCAGCAGCTTCTCAACTAATGAAAAACTGTTTTTT	CASSFSTNEKLFF
TRBV28	-	TRBJ2-1	few	TGTGCCAGCACCCGGTTTGATCAGGCCGGGAACAATGAGCAGTTCTTC	CASTRFDQAGNNEQFF
TRBV12-3/TRBV12-4	-	TRBJ1-6	-	TGTGCCAGCAGGCCTACGGTAGGATCGAATTCACCCCTCCACTTT	CASRPTVGSNSPLHF
TRBV27	TRBD1	TRBJ1-6	few	TGTGCCAGCAGTGCTCGGGACAGGGCGAAATCACCCCTCCACTTT	CASSARDRAKSPLHF
TRBV6-5	-	TRBJ2-1	-	TGTGCCAGCAGAAACCCTCTGGAGGCCGAGCAGTTCTTC	CASRNPLEAEQFF
TRBV27	-	TRBJ2-5	-	TGTGCCAGCAGTTTATGGGAGAAAGGGACCCAGTACTTC	CASSLWEKGTQYF
TRBV20-1	-	TRBJ1-1	-	TGCAGTGCTAGGGATGCCCTAACTGAAGCTTTCTTT	CSARDALTEAFF
TRBV5-1	-	TRBJ2-4	few	TGCGCCAGCAGCCCCCGGGACACCTTAGCCAAAAACATTCAGTACTTC	CASSPRDTLAKNIQYF
TRBV4-3	TRBD2	TRBJ2-1	-	TGCGCCAGCAGCCAAGGAGTGGCAGCGCGGGGGGGAAATGAGCAGTTCTTC	CASSQGVAARGGNEQFF
TRBV7-2	-	TRBJ1-1	-	TGTGCCAGCAGCACCTCGGGACAAAAAGCTTTCTTT	CASSTSGQKAFF
TRBV27	TRBD2	TRBJ2-1	many	TGTGCCAGCAGTATTGGGACTAGCGGGAACAATGAGCAGTTCTTC	CASSIGTSGNNEQFF
TRBV7-2	TRBD1	TRBJ2-2	few	TGTGCCAGCAGCTCCGACAGGGCGAATAAAGTCTTGAACACCGGGGAGCTGTTTTTT	CASSSDRANKVLNTGELFF
TRBV13	-	TRBJ2-7	-	TGTGCCAGCAGCACAGGGATGGTCGAGCAGTACTTC	CASSTGMVEQYF
TRBV7-3	-	TRBJ1-2	few	TGTGCCAGCAGCCCCCAGGGACTCGGAGGCTATGGCTACACCTTC	CASSPQGLGGYGYTF
TRBV12-3/TRBV12-4	-	TRBJ2-7	-	TGTGCCAGCAGTTTAGCGGCGTTGGCCTACGAGCAGTACTTC	CASSLAALAYEQYF
TRBV29-1	-	TRBJ1-2	-	TGCAGCGTCCCCTCCGGACGAGGAGGTGGCTACACCTTC	CSVPSGRGGGYTF
TRBV4-1	-	TRBJ2-3	few	TGCGCCAGCAGCCAACTTTACCGGGCCCTTGCGCAGTATTTT	CASSQLYRALAQYF
TRBV11-2	-	TRBJ2-7	few	TGTGCCAGCAGCCCCGGGACCAACGAGCAGTACTTC	CASSPGTNEQYF
TRBV20-1	-	TRBJ1-5	many	TGCAGTGCTCTCCCCGGCCTTAATCAGCCCCAGCATTTT	CSALPGLNQPQHF
TRBV9	TRBD2	TRBJ2-2	-	TGTGCCAGCAGCGTAGGGGGGGCTAGCGGGAGGTACACCGGGGAGCTGTTTTTT	CASSVGGASGRYTGELFF
TRBV27	-	TRBJ1-2	-	TGTGCCAGCAGTTTATTGGGGACGAATGGCTACACCTTC	CASSLLGTNGYTF
TRBV7-9	-	TRBJ2-1	many	TGTGCCAGCAGCCCGTCTGTGGGAGTAAGAGATGAGCAGTTCTTC	CASSPSVGVRDEQFF
TRBV2	-	TRBJ2-3	few	TGTGCCAGCAGTGAGTTTCCCTACCCCAGCACAGATACGCAGTATTTT	CASSEFPYPSTDTQYF
TRBV30	TRBD1	TRBJ2-5	few	TGTGCCTGGCACCCCGGACAGGGAAAAGAGACCCAGTACTTC	CAWHPGQGKETQYF
TRBV12-3/TRBV12-4	TRBD2	TRBJ2-5	many	TGTGCCAGCAGTTTGATTAGCGGGGCGTACCAAGAGACCCAGTACTTC	CASSLISGAYQETQYF
TRBV6-5	-	TRBJ1-2	-	TGTGCCAGCAGGACTACAGGTTATGGCTACACCTTC	CASRTTGYGYTF
TRBV30	TRBD1	TRBJ2-7	-	TGTGCCTGGGGGACAGCCTACGAGCAGTACTTC	CAWGTAYEQYF
TRBV10-3	-	TRBJ1-2	few	TGTGCCATCAGTGAAATCGGGAGTTATGGCTACACCTTC	CAISEIGSYGYTF
TRBV12-3/TRBV12-4	TRBD1	TRBJ1-2	few	TGTGCCAGCAGTTTAGGGACAGGGTCGTATGGCTACACCTTC	CASSLGTGSYGYTF